This TCR beta chain was recovered during a study of T cell repertoires in aging, cancer and after chemotherapy. As for the study in general: Repeat sampling of healthy donors over several months to years showed clear clonal overlap. Findings and caveats of the study: Immunological memory after chemotherapy cannot be judged from the repertoire data. Rebound thymic output was suggested by rising median generation probability during chemotherapy in each cancer cohort.

TRB rearrangements spanning V, D and J were amplified using mixed TRB-A/B primers. TCRdb re-analysed the multiplex PCR reads in MiXCR, keeping a single row per CDR3 protein. The table lists approximately 4,900 distinct CDR3 sequences, under 30% of them singletons. Peripheral blood genomic DNA, not sorted cells or RNA, was the template. Trimming removed 6 bases at V and 2 bases at J, with 16 bases between. CDR1 and CDR2 (germline): LNHDA, SQIVND (reference sequence). The CDR3 loop spans 15 amino acids. This clonotype is judged medium-sized. Its antigen is currently unknown. Specimen: blood. The source of this sequence is a human donor in good health. The chain couples TRBV19 to TRBJ2-5, with D unclear. The CDR3 spells CASRSVEAGQETQYF. DNA of the CDR3: TGTGCCAGTAGATCCGTTGAGGCTGGACAAGAGACCCAGTACTTC.